The T cell receptor beta chain under discussion was sequenced for a study of coeliac disease (dated by TCRdb to between 2021 and 2022). Background for the entire study: Each coeliac patient was placed into one of three groups: newly diagnosed active disease, refractory coeliac disease type I, or disease controlled by a gluten-free diet. Small intestinal lymphocyte fractions from coeliac and non-coeliac patients were analysed in the study using next-generation sequencing of rearranged TRB and TRG CDR3 regions. The study was aimed at characterising TR repertoires of small intestinal T cells in active, refractory type I and gluten-free-diet-treated coeliac disease. A total of some 30 patients took part in the full study: about 22 had serologically confirmed coeliac disease and 8 were controls with non-small intestinal disorders. Samples from 30 or so subjects were successfully TRB sequenced, and these included around 24 paired samples of bulk unsorted intraepithelial and lamina propria cells.

Results and caveats for the whole study, not just this receptor: TRB and TRG repertoires of active coeliac intraepithelial and lamina propria samples showed lower clonality than controls, suggesting recruitment of diverse T cells. The separation of intraepithelial from lamina propria cells did not yield high-purity fractions, so cross-contamination between compartments was possible. Published gliadin-specific TRB sequences were detected in about 45% of the 18 coeliac lamina propria samples but in only 1 of 6 controls. The authors considered the approach unsuitable for unbiased detection of gliadin-specific T cells, which are scarce and rarely shared between patients. TRB repertoires were largely private; most amino acid sequences were unique to one sample, and V-gene usage did not differ significantly by disease group.

The protocol used for the library was the immunoSEQ multiplex PCR assay. In a multiplexed PCR, the TR loci were amplified; reverse primers were designed against J gene segments, whereas forward primers were designed against V gene segments. Amplified CDR3 regions were sequenced on the Illumina HiSeq System. From the authors' description of their analysis: Closely related reads were merged with a nearest-neighbour algorithm so that PCR and sequencing errors were removed and data were collapsed into unique sequences. Two measures summarised the repertoires: clonality, and T cell density, defined as TR molecules per amount of genomic DNA input. CDR3 amino acid sequences present in at least 80% of unsorted samples were defined as public TRs, and these public TRs were then tested for differential abundance between coeliac and control samples. Every lamina propria sample was searched for matches to a list of some 220 published gliadin-specific TRB sequences. Differences in clonality and density between disease groups were tested by Kruskal-Wallis tests, followed by Dunn post-tests. The source is immuneACCESS, and TCRdb retained only in-frame sequences with V and J called. Part of the clones is not carried over; for the studies checked, unresolved V genes explain less than half of this, and the remainder is unexplained. Clonal size and the V and J genes are those of that table, whereas D and trimming came from the DNA. For this sample there are over 5,500 clones; 62% appear just once. About 20% of the sample is in the top ten clones.

Aliquots of approximately 460,000 cells were frozen in DMSO/FBS in liquid nitrogen, and a single aliquot per fraction was used for sequencing. All 30 or so patients in the study underwent endoscopy and small intestinal biopsy. Once intraepithelial cells had been isolated, the leftover biopsy tissue was digested with collagenase to release lamina propria cells. Genomic DNA was extracted from frozen unsorted cell fractions with the Qiagen DNeasy blood extraction kit. This clone was seen a single time. Its antigen is still unknown. It has no much larger one-base neighbor in the sample; base qualities were not kept. This clonotype was sampled from a man aged 55 to 70 with celiac disease on a gluten-free diet. The source material was lymphocytes from the gut lamina propria. The cell subset or site label, read with the paper, signifies: lamina propria cell (LPC) fraction of small intestinal biopsy.

CDR3 loop: CASSPLGQWNTGELFF. The DNA sequence reads TGTGCCAGCAGTCCGTTGGGACAGTGGAACACCGGGGAGCTGTTTTTT. The V gene is TRBV14 and the J gene is TRBJ2-2, with 7 bases matching TRBD1. Inclusive of the bounding cysteine and phenylalanine, the CDR3 is 16 residues long. The CDR3 DNA has 48 bases and is translated from base 1. Reading the germline V gene gives CDR1 SGHDN and CDR2 FVKESK. Trimming leaves V shorter by 6 bases and J shorter by 1 base, with the junction holding 8 bases beyond the gene matches.